The source of this TCR beta chain is a study of T cells in tuberculosis. V was pared by 3 bases and J by 1 base, with 15 bases between. The CDR3 runs to 16 residues. The germline CDR1 and CDR2 sequences are LGHNA and YSLEER. TCRdb's table, derived via immunoSEQ multiplex PCR, lists solely in-frame clones and lacks some. The sample includes around 41,000 clones, roughly 94% of them seen just once. J is TRBJ1-1 and V is TRBV4-3, with unresolved D. This receptor was obtained from a donor between 5 and 29 years old with latent tuberculosis or without tuberculosis infection. Some clones in this sample may be carry-over from other donors' samples. Sequenced: PBMCs. The CDR3 sequence: CASSHSPTQPNTEAFF. In DNA, the CDR3 is TGCGCCAGCAGCCACTCACCTACACAGCCGAACACTGAAGCTTTCTTT.